The 13 T cell receptor beta chains listed next were all sequenced from one sample in a study of long-term antiretroviral therapy in people with HIV. With survey level as its setting, the immunoSEQ assay was v3.0. Using immunoSEQ multiplex PCR, the repertoire was profiled, and TCRdb retains in-frame clones only, with some absent. The sample shows under 20,000 clones, 80% of them seen only once. The sequenced sample was unsorted PBMCs, obtained 0.2 years after starting antiretroviral therapy. Receptor source: a woman aged 40 to 50 with HIV.

This rearrangement joins TRBV4-2 to TRBJ1-1, with 8 bases matching TRBD1. Germline CDR1 and CDR2: LGHNA and YNFKEQ. CDR3 length: 15 amino acids. The trim removed 0 bases at V and 4 bases at J, leaving 4 bases unmatched. DNA for the CDR3: TGTGCCAGCAGCCAAGAAGACAGGGGAAGCACTGAAGCTTTCTTT. Its protein product is CASSQEDRGSTEAFF.

This sequence joins TRBV6-6 and TRBJ2-7; perhaps TRBD2 as D (7 bases). CDR1 is MNHNY and CDR2 is SVGAGI in the germline V gene (reference sequence). Deletions cut 6 bases from V and 2 bases from J, with 11 bases between. This CDR3 comprises 13 residues. CDR3 residues: CASRTGGPYEQYF. CDR3 coding DNA: TGTGCCAGCAGAACGGGGGGCCCCTACGAGCAGTACTTC.

This chain joins TRBV19 and TRBJ2-1, with D hard to call. V gave up 5 bases and J gave up 7 bases, with 6 bases separating them. The V gene's germline CDR1 is LNHDA and CDR2 SQIVND (reference sequence). The CDR3 contains 11 residues. The DNA of the CDR3 is TGTGCCAGTAGTCAGATTAATGAGCAGTTCTTC. Translated: CASSQINEQFF.

This chain links TRBV5-4 with TRBJ2-5; 7 bases map to TRBD2. The length of the CDR3 is 15 residues. Germline CDR1 and CDR2: SGHNT and YYREEE (reference sequence). V shed 0 bases, J shed 5 bases, and the junction held 7 bases outside the gene matches. The CDR3 coding sequence is TGTGCCAGCAGCTTGGGCGGGATGGGGGGGGAGACCCAGTACTTC. Amino acids: CASSLGGMGGETQYF.

The chain recombines TRBV5-1 with TRBJ2-7; 9 bases are shared with TRBD1. CDR1 and CDR2 from the germline V gene are SGHRS and YFSETQ. Trimming cost V 2 bases and J 0 bases; bases outside gene matches: 0. CDR3 length equals 14 residues. The CDR3: CASSLQGASYEQYF. DNA of the CDR3: TGCGCCAGCAGCTTACAGGGGGCCTCCTACGAGCAGTACTTC. Filled out from reference TRBV5-1 and TRBJ2-7, the complete variable domain reads KAGVTQTPRYLIKTRGQQVTLSCSPISGHRSVSWYQQTPGQGLQFLFEYFSETQRNKGNFPGRFSGRQFSNSRSEMNVSTLELGDSALYLCASSLQGASYEQYFGPGTRLTVT.

The chain is built from TRBV29-1 and TRBJ1-2; 8 bases are a match to TRBD1. V lost 2 bases and J lost 4; bases outside the gene matches: 0. This CDR3 is 12 amino acids long. Germline loops: CDR1 SQVTM, CDR2 ANQGSEA. DNA for the CDR3: TGCAGCGTTGAACAGGGGGCCTATGGCTACACCTTC. Its protein product is CSVEQGAYGYTF. Full variable domain (missing parts from reference TRBV29-1 and TRBJ1-2): SAVISQKPSRDICQRGTSLTIQCQVDSQVTMMFWYRQQPGQSLTLIATANQGSEATYESGFVIDKFPISRPNLTFSTLTVSNMSPEDSSIYLCSVEQGAYGYTFGSGTRLTVV.

The chain is built from TRBV7-2 and TRBJ2-7; 15 bases match TRBD2. With V trimmed by 0 bases and J by 0 bases, 6 bases remained unmatched. The germline CDR1 and CDR2 sequences are SGHTA and FQGNSA. The CDR3 is made up of 19 amino acids. The CDR3 nucleotides are TGTGCCAGCAGCTTAGCAGGACTAGCGGGAGGGCAGCACTCCTACGAGCAGTACTTC. Translation: CASSLAGLAGGQHSYEQYF. The full variable domain, completed using reference TRBV7-2 and TRBJ2-7, is GAGVSQSPSNKVTEKGKDVELRCDPISGHTALYWYRQSLGQGLEFLIYFQGNSAPDKSGLPSDRFSAERTGGSVSTLTIQRTQQEDSAVYLCASSLAGLAGGQHSYEQYFGPGTRLTVT.

The rearrangement links TRBV19 to TRBJ2-1; 12 nucleotides match TRBD2. CDR1 and CDR2 (germline): LNHDA, SQIVND (reference sequence). J was trimmed by 7 bases and V by 7 bases; bases with no gene match: 5. This CDR3 is 14 amino acids long. The CDR3 reads CASKWTSGTNEQFF. In nucleotides, the CDR3 is TGTGCCAGTAAGTGGACTAGCGGGACAAATGAGCAGTTCTTC.

V and J are TRBV9 and TRBJ2-1; 7 positions match TRBD1. Germline V gene lookup returns CDR1 SGDLS and CDR2 YYNGEE. J lost 6 bases, V lost 0 bases, and 12 bases had no gene match. The CDR3 contains 17 residues. The CDR3 DNA is TGTGCCAGCAGCGTAGCTGGGGCCGGAACAGGGGCCAATGAGCAGTTCTTC. Translation gives CASSVAGAGTGANEQFF.

This chain joins TRBV27 and TRBJ2-5, with D unresolved. From germline, CDR1 is MNHEY and CDR2 SMNVEV (reference sequence). V was clipped by 4 bases and J by 5 bases, with 11 bases between them. This CDR3 has 13 residues. The chain's CDR3 is CASSWNSIETQYF. Written as DNA, the CDR3 is TGTGCCAGCAGTTGGAACTCAATTGAGACCCAGTACTTC.

The genes are TRBV27 and TRBJ2-1; tentatively, D is TRBD2 (5 bases). The V gene's germline CDR1 is MNHEY and CDR2 SMNVEV (reference sequence). The CDR3 covers 13 residues. Trimming removed 3 bases from V and 10 bases from J, with 13 bases in between. The CDR3 nucleotides are TGTGCCAGCAGTTTCCAGGTCGGGAACGAGCAGTTCTTC. Residues: CASSFQVGNEQFF.

Regarding this clone: Distinct nucleotide sequences in the sample also encode this CDR3. This chain's CDR3 is CASSQSSSFTEAFF. The CDR3 coding sequence is TGCGCCAGCAGCCAATCCTCCTCCTTCACTGAAGCTTTCTTT. This sequence joins TRBV4-1 and TRBJ1-1; D ambiguous. The ends were cut back, 2 bases at V and 4 bases at J, with 11 bases in the middle. The CDR3 has 14 amino acids. Germline CDR1 MGHRA, CDR2 YSYEKL.

The rearrangement uses TRBV6-5 and TRBJ1-2; D ambiguous. Germline V gene data show CDR1 as MNHEY and CDR2 as SVGAGI. The CDR3 runs 13 residues. V lost 2 bases to trimming and J lost 7 bases, with 11 bases between them. The CDR3 region has the DNA TGTGCCAGCAGTTACCGGGAAAGTGTTGGCTACACCTTC. Translating it yields CASSYRESVGYTF.